These 10 T cell receptor beta chains originate from one sample sequenced in a study of T cells after yellow fever vaccination. TCRdb analysed the 5' RACE reads with MiXCR anew, one entry per CDR3 protein. The sample shows 250,000 or so distinct CDR3 sequences, less than 9% of them seen only once. The sequences come from CD4+ T cells sorted from PBMCs, collected 15 days after the yellow fever booster vaccination. These receptors were taken from a man in his thirties or forties who received the YFV17D yellow fever vaccine.

This clonotype has just a few counts. The chain employs TRBV6-1 and TRBJ1-2, with TRBD1 matching 7 bases. From germline, CDR1 is MNHNS and CDR2 SASEGT. There are 18 residues in the CDR3. Trimming removed 5 bases from V and 4 bases from J; junction bases left unmatched: 19. CDR3: CASSSRQNRGGDSYGYTF. CDR3 nucleotide sequence: TGTGCCAGCAGTAGCCGCCAAAACAGGGGAGGAGATAGCTATGGCTACACCTTC.

This clonotype was seen ten or more times. V gene TRBV6-1 combines with J gene TRBJ1-1; 7 nucleotides agree with TRBD1. The CDR3 covers 15 residues. Trimming removed 7 bases from V and 4 bases from J; junction bases left unmatched: 12. Germline CDR1 and CDR2: MNHNS and SASEGT. CDR3 bases: TGTGCCAGCACCCTTCGACAGGGAGGGGCCACTGAAGCTTTCTTT. Translation: CASTLRQGGATEAFF.

This clonotype showed up just once. One base away lies a much larger clone, so this may be a sequencing read error. The V call is TRBV9, the J call TRBJ2-3, with D unclear. The CDR3 sequence is 15 residues long. Trimming removed 4 bases at V and 9 bases at J, with 21 bases between. Germline V gene data show CDR1 as SGDLS and CDR2 as YYNGEE. This chain's CDR3 is CASSFEWASYQTQYF. CDR3 DNA: TGTGCCAGCAGCTTCGAATGGGCGTCCTACCAGACGCAGTATTTT.

This clonotype was counted at least ten times. The rearrangement links TRBV6-6 to TRBJ1-1; D gene unclear. V was cut by 7 bases and J by 3 bases, with 9 bases left in between. This CDR3 is 12 amino acids long. From germline, CDR1 is MNHNY and CDR2 SVGAGI (reference sequence). CDR3 nucleotides: TGTGCCAGCACCTACGGGTACACTGAAGCTTTCTTT. Its protein is CASTYGYTEAFF.

This clonotype was seen at least ten times. The V call is TRBV29-1, the J call TRBJ2-7; 8 bases are shared with TRBD1. CDR3 length: 12 amino acids. Germline V lookup: CDR1 SQVTM, CDR2 ANQGSEA. Unmatched junction bases numbered 6, after V lost 6 bases and J lost 5 bases. As DNA, the CDR3 is TGCAGCGTCTCGCTGACAGGGGACGAGCAGTACTTC. Translation gives CSVSLTGDEQYF.

Many counts were recorded for this clonotype. V gene TRBV6-2 or TRBV6-3 combines with J gene TRBJ1-5, with no clear D. Trimming removed 7 bases at V and 3 bases at J, with 10 bases between. Per the germline V gene, CDR1 is MNHEY and CDR2 is SVGEGT. The CDR3 extends over 13 amino acids. The CDR3 nucleotides read TGTGCCAGCAATTCGGTTGACAATCAGCCCCAGCATTTT. Its protein is CASNSVDNQPQHF.

This clonotype was picked up a small number of times. This chain uses TRBV3-1 with TRBJ1-2; TRBD1 is a possible D gene (6 bases). Trimming removed 4 bases at V and 8 bases at J, with 17 bases between. The CDR3 loop spans 14 amino acids. Germline V gives CDR1 LGHDT, CDR2 YNNKEL (reference sequence). The CDR3 sequence is CASSRQRGNWGYTF. CDR3 sequence (DNA): TGTGCCAGCAGCCGCCAGAGGGGGAACTGGGGCTACACCTTC.

This clonotype was counted a few times. This chain connects TRBV7-2 to TRBJ2-1, with 10 bases that match TRBD2. Trimming took 5 bases from V and 12 from J; bases not matched to a gene: 10. Germline-derived CDR1 and CDR2 are SGHTA and FQGNSA. The CDR3 loop spans 14 amino acids. CDR3 sequence reads: CASSRGLANSVQFF. CDR3 nucleotides: TGTGCCAGCAGCCGGGGACTAGCGAATTCGGTGCAGTTCTTC.

This clonotype came up many times. The V call is TRBV7-2, the J call TRBJ1-2, with D unclear. Trimming removed 5 bases from V and 11 bases from J, with 12 bases in between. CDR1 and CDR2 (germline): SGHTA, FQGNSA. This CDR3 has 11 amino acids. CDR3 DNA: TGTGCCAGCAGCGCAGGAGGAGGTTACACCTTC. This codes for CASSAGGGYTF.

This clonotype was recorded a few times. This sequence joins TRBV12-3 or TRBV12-4 and TRBJ2-1; TRBD2 matches at 7 bases. This CDR3 is built from 15 residues. Losses at the gene ends were 6 bases for V and 4 bases for J; bases not matched to a gene: 9. The CDR3 DNA is TGTGCCAGCAGGTGGGGAGCGGGAACATACAATGAGCAGTTCTTC. Translated, it gives CASRWGAGTYNEQFF.